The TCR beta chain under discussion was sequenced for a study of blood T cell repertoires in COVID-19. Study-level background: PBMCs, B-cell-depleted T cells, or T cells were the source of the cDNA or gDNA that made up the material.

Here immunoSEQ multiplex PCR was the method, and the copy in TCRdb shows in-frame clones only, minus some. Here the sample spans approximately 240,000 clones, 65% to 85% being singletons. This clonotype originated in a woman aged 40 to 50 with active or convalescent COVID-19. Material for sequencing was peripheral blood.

CDR3 in amino acids: CATSRDLGQINSPLHF. CDR3 bases: TGTGCCACCAGCAGAGATCTGGGACAGATAAATTCACCCCTCCACTTT. V gene TRBV15 combines with J gene TRBJ1-6, with 7 positions matching TRBD1. In germline, CDR1 is LNHNV, CDR2 YYDKDF (reference sequence). This CDR3 comprises 16 residues. The V and J ends lost 0 bases and 7 bases, in that order; junction bases with no gene match: 6.